Included here is one T cell receptor beta chain sequence, with context. Its recognized antigen is unknown. Qualities for individual bases were not recorded, and no much larger clone is one base off. In the paper's terms, the time point label means: pre-transplant. Unstimulated PBMCs, after thawing, were stained for CD3, CD4 and CD8 and then FACS-sorted into CD3+CD4+ and CD3+CD8+ populations. Each of the 8 studied subjects was randomized to immunosuppression withdrawal. The Qiagen DNeasy Blood and Tissue Kit was used for genomic DNA isolation. The data were taken from a study of T cell clones after liver transplantation (dated by TCRdb to between 2018 and 2021). Describing the broader study: Samples were obtained from ITN030ST, a randomized trial in which withdrawal of immunosuppression was attempted within 2 years of liver transplantation. A cohort of 8 liver transplant recipients was studied, of whom 3 were classified as tolerant and 5 as non-tolerant. Third party-reactive TCRbeta sequences from pre-transplant MLRs were also identified as an antigen-independent comparator for donor-reactive sequences. To count as tolerant, a recipient had to stay completely off immunosuppression for at least one year without liver enzymes climbing beyond twice the upper limit of normal. The subjects received no induction therapy and were kept on standard immunosuppression until randomization at 12-24 months post-transplant. Of the eight recipients, a few were HCV-positive, while the remaining recipients had been transplanted for non-autoimmune, non-viral indications. Donor-reactive T cell clones were identified by TCRbeta sequencing after a pre-transplant mixed lymphocyte reaction and then tracked in post-transplant blood. Blood samples were taken pre-transplant, pre-randomization before withdrawal, and post-randomization after full withdrawal or failed withdrawal.

Here V drops 6 bases and J drops 2 bases, and the junction holds 10 bases not matched to any gene. CDR1 and CDR2 (SGHRS, YFSETQ) derive from the germline V gene. The CDR3 sequence holds 16 residues, the cysteine and phenylalanine included. The kept DNA is CDR3 alone, 48 bases in frame from the first base. High-throughput TCRbeta CDR3 sequencing of frozen genomic DNA was performed by immunoSEQ, including PCR amplification, mapping, bias correction and internal controls. From the authors' description of their analysis: Only productive rearrangements were retained, with each unique TCRbeta sequence defined by its CDR3 nucleotide sequence together with its V and J gene. A sequence counted as donor-reactive only if the sequence showed at least 5-fold expansion in CFSE-low cells compared with unstimulated pre-transplant cells and had a frequency of at least 0.01%. To ensure at least 90% detection power, minimum frequency thresholds were set for each subject based on that subject's lowest-template unstimulated sample. Jensen-Shannon divergence between the top 1000 TCRbeta sequences post-transplant and pre-transplant was used to measure repertoire turnover. Changes in detection of donor-reactive sequences were assessed with two-sided Fisher's exact tests. Here the immuneACCESS table is served through TCRdb, limited to in-frame sequences with V and J called. Missing clones are a known gap in these copies; in checked studies unresolved V genes cover under half, and the rest lacks a known reason. Clone size and the V and J calls come from that table; the DNA yielded D and trimming. Across this sample there are about 74,000 clones, with about four fifths seen only once. About 0.64% of the sample is taken by the ten largest.

The paper as a whole reports these results and caveats: Low numbers of available donor cells limited the measurable donor-reactive repertoire in two subjects. Conclusions were preliminary, limited by small, heterogeneous patient numbers and non-standardized post-transplant time points. In 5 of 8 subjects, circulating donor-reactive CD4 TCRbeta sequences decreased significantly after transplant, regardless of tolerance or HCV status. When repertoire turnover was taken into account, detection of donor-reactive sequences was significantly reduced in 7 of 8 subjects for CD4 and in 8 of 8 subjects for CD8. Since no allograft tissue specimens were available, donor-reactive T cells may have migrated into the graft instead of being deleted. The decline in donor-reactive sequences exceeded the decline in third party-reactive sequences, suggesting partial antigen-specific deletion that was unrelated to withdrawal success.

This TCR was sampled from a human donor who received a liver transplant. Sequenced here: CD4+ T cells from blood, sampled before liver transplant. In this chain, TRBV5-1 is recombined with TRBJ2-1, with 8 junctional bases fitting TRBD2. The bases are TGCGCCAGCACCTTAGCGGGATTTGAGCCCTACAATGAGCAGTTCTTC. Its product reads: CASTLAGFEPYNEQFF.